Listed below are T cell receptor beta chains from one sample, sequenced in a study of T cell responses to AZD1222 COVID-19 vaccine. The table came from immunoSEQ multiplex PCR; TCRdb's copy has only in-frame clones and leaves some out. The sample lists 150,000 to 180,000 clones; approximately 90% were seen once. Here the sequenced sample was peripheral blood, taken on day 0 of AZD1222 vaccination. The origin of the receptors is an adult in good health. Each CDR3 is given with its conserved first and last residue. The D gene is left open where the match is weak. Rows may omit the clone size; those that give it use once, few, many or a size class.

abundance	v_gene	len	j_gene	d_gene	CDR3nt	CDR3aa
NA	TRBV7-2	13	TRBJ1-6	NA	TGTGCCAGCAGCCGACAAGATAATTCACCCCTCCACTTT	CASSRQDNSPLHF
NA	TRBV18	12	TRBJ1-2	NA	TGTGCCAGCTCGGACATAAACTATGGCTACACCTTC	CASSDINYGYTF
NA	TRBV28	14	TRBJ1-1	NA	TGTGCCAGCAGAAACGGACAGCCGAACACTGAAGCTTTCTTT	CASRNGQPNTEAFF
NA	TRBV9	17	TRBJ1-2	TRBD1	TGTGCCAGCAGCGTAGATCGTACCGGGACAGATCTTTATGGCTACACCTTC	CASSVDRTGTDLYGYTF
NA	TRBV6-2/TRBV6-3	11	TRBJ2-7	NA	TGTGCCAGCAGTGACCCTCGCGAGCAGTACTTC	CASSDPREQYF
once	TRBV19	15	TRBJ2-3	TRBD1	TGTGCCACTTCGACCGGACAGGGGTACACAGATACGCAGTATTTT	CATSTGQGYTDTQYF
NA	TRBV29-1	14	TRBJ1-1	NA	TGCAGCGTTGCTCTCCGACTATCGAACACTGAAGCTTTCTTT	CSVALRLSNTEAFF
NA	TRBV9	16	TRBJ2-3	NA	TGTGCCAGCAGCGTAGGTGGAGCGGATAGCACAGATACGCAGTATTTT	CASSVGGADSTDTQYF
NA	TRBV5-6	14	TRBJ1-3	NA	TGTGCCAGCAGCCTGATCAGGGGCAAGGACACCATATATTTT	CASSLIRGKDTIYF
NA	TRBV19	16	TRBJ2-3	TRBD1	TGTGCCAGTAGTATGGGGACAGGGGGCTGGGCGGATACGCAGTATTTT	CASSMGTGGWADTQYF
NA	TRBV12-3/TRBV12-4	12	TRBJ1-1	NA	TGTGCCAGCAGGGAGGGGGGCACTGAAGCTTTCTTT	CASREGGTEAFF
NA	TRBV9	14	TRBJ1-2	NA	TGTGCCAGCAGCGTGGCAGGCTTTAACTATGGCTACACCTTC	CASSVAGFNYGYTF
NA	TRBV10-2	15	TRBJ1-6	TRBD1	TGCGCCAGCAGTGCGACCGGGACAGAAAATTCACCCCTCCACTTT	CASSATGTENSPLHF
NA	TRBV13	13	TRBJ2-3	NA	TGTGCCAGCAGCTACCGTAGAACAGATACGCAGTATTTT	CASSYRRTDTQYF
NA	TRBV28	16	TRBJ2-3	TRBD2	TGTGCCAGCAGCAGCGTAGCGGGAATCAATCAGGATACGCAGTATTTT	CASSSVAGINQDTQYF
NA	TRBV27	14	TRBJ1-5	NA	TGTGCCAGCAGTTTAAGGGGGACGGTCCAGCCCCAGCATTTT	CASSLRGTVQPQHF
NA	TRBV10-3	14	TRBJ2-5	TRBD1	TGTGCCATCGGAGGGACAGGGCGCCAAGAGACCCAGTACTTC	CAIGGTGRQETQYF
NA	TRBV28	14	TRBJ2-7	TRBD1	TGTGCCAGCAGTTTAGGTCTACAGGGGTACGAGCAGTACTTC	CASSLGLQGYEQYF
NA	TRBV6-5	11	TRBJ1-1	NA	TGTGCCAGCAGTCGAGGGAATGAAGCTTTCTTT	CASSRGNEAFF
NA	TRBV28	16	TRBJ1-4	NA	TGTGCCAGCAGTGGAAGTAGGGGATCAACTAATGAAAAACTGTTTTTT	CASSGSRGSTNEKLFF
NA	TRBV27	13	TRBJ2-7	NA	TGTGCCAGCAGTTTCTCCGTGAGTACCGAGCAGTACTTC	CASSFSVSTEQYF
NA	TRBV27	14	TRBJ2-5	NA	TGTGCCAGCAGTTTAGATCAGGGGGGAGAGACCCAGTACTTC	CASSLDQGGETQYF
NA	TRBV4-3	15	TRBJ2-7	TRBD2	TGCGCCAGCAGCCAGGGACTAGCGGGAGACTACGAGCAGTACTTC	CASSQGLAGDYEQYF
NA	TRBV7-6	14	TRBJ1-1	NA	TGTGCCAGCAGCCCCAGTTTGGGCGGACGGGAAGCTTTCTTT	CASSPSLGGREAFF
NA	TRBV5-1	19	TRBJ2-3	NA	TGCGCCAGCAGCTTGCACTGGACAAGGAGCGGGTCGGGCACAGATACGCAGTATTTT	CASSLHWTRSGSGTDTQYF
NA	TRBV4-3	14	TRBJ2-1	NA	TGCGCCAGCAGCCAAGTATCCGGGAGTAATGAGCAGTTCTTC	CASSQVSGSNEQFF
few	TRBV14	15	TRBJ1-3	NA	TGTGCCAGCAGCCCCCCGGGGAGCTCTGGAAACACCATATATTTT	CASSPPGSSGNTIYF
NA	TRBV12-3/TRBV12-4	12	TRBJ1-5	NA	TGTGCCAGCAGTAAATCAAATCAGCCCCAGCATTTT	CASSKSNQPQHF
NA	TRBV28	13	TRBJ2-3	NA	TGTGCCACCAGGGGCGCTAACACAGATACGCAGTATTTT	CATRGANTDTQYF
once	TRBV7-2	15	TRBJ1-6	TRBD1	TGTGCCAGCAGCTTGGACAGGGGGCAGAATTCACCCCTCCACTTT	CASSLDRGQNSPLHF
NA	TRBV25-1	18	TRBJ2-1	TRBD2	TGTGCCAGCAGTGAACGTCATCCACTAGCGGGAGGCTTTTCTGAGCAGTTCTTC	CASSERHPLAGGFSEQFF
once	TRBV5-6	16	TRBJ2-3	TRBD2	TGTGCCAGCAGCTCGGGACTAGCGGGAAAAACAGATACGCAGTATTTT	CASSSGLAGKTDTQYF
few	TRBV2	13	TRBJ1-1	NA	TGTGCCAGCAGTGGTGGCGGGGGCTTAGAAGCTTTCTTT	CASSGGGGLEAFF
NA	TRBV27	13	TRBJ1-5	NA	TGTGCCAGCAGTTTAGGGGGGCCCCCGCCCCAGCATTTT	CASSLGGPPPQHF
NA	TRBV19	17	TRBJ2-6	NA	TGTGCCAGTAGTAAAGGGGCCGGCCGCTCTGGGGCCAACGTCCTGACTTTC	CASSKGAGRSGANVLTF
once	TRBV10-3	14	TRBJ2-2	TRBD1	TGTGCCATCACCGGGACAGCGAACACCGGGGAGCTGTTTTTT	CAITGTANTGELFF
NA	TRBV3-1/TRBV3-2	13	TRBJ1-1	NA	TGTGCCAGCAGCCAAGTTGGACCCACTGAAGCTTTCTTT	CASSQVGPTEAFF
NA	TRBV19	16	TRBJ2-1	TRBD1	TGTGCCAGTAGTATTCGGACAGGGAGCTCCTACAATGAGCAGTTCTTC	CASSIRTGSSYNEQFF
NA	TRBV15	14	TRBJ2-2	NA	TGTGCCACCAACCAAGACAGCAACACCGGGGAGCTGTTTTTT	CATNQDSNTGELFF
few	TRBV29-1	12	TRBJ1-2	NA	TGCAGCGTTGTTAGGGTAGACTATGGCTACACCTTC	CSVVRVDYGYTF
NA	TRBV28	14	TRBJ1-1	NA	TGTGCCAGCAAGCACGCCAGGCAGAACACTGAAGCTTTCTTT	CASKHARQNTEAFF
NA	TRBV18	12	TRBJ1-1	NA	TGTGCCAGCTCACCAGGGAACACTGAAGCTTTCTTT	CASSPGNTEAFF
NA	TRBV21-1	19	TRBJ1-1	NA	TGTGCCAGCAGCAATGGGGTAGGACAAGTTAGAATTTTGTACACTGAAGCTTTCTTT	CASSNGVGQVRILYTEAFF
NA	TRBV27	11	TRBJ2-1	NA	TGTGCCAGCAGTTACCACAATGAGCAGTTCTTC	CASSYHNEQFF
NA	TRBV6-1	15	TRBJ2-2	NA	TGTGCCAGCAGTGATCTGGACACGAACACCGGGGAGCTGTTTTTT	CASSDLDTNTGELFF
NA	TRBV27	16	TRBJ1-5	TRBD1	TGTGCCAGCAGTTTCACAGGCGACAGGGGCAATCAGCCCCAGCATTTT	CASSFTGDRGNQPQHF
NA	TRBV7-3	14	TRBJ2-1	NA	TGTGCCAGCAGCTTAATGGGGTTAAACAATGAGCAGTTCTTC	CASSLMGLNNEQFF
NA	TRBV18	14	TRBJ1-2	NA	TGTGCCAGCTCACCCCCCGGGGATAACTATGGCTACACCTTC	CASSPPGDNYGYTF
once	TRBV7-6	16	TRBJ1-1	NA	TGTGCCAGCAGCTTAGTTTCGGGGGGATTGAACACTGAAGCTTTCTTT	CASSLVSGGLNTEAFF
NA	TRBV28	13	TRBJ1-2	TRBD1	TGTGCCAGCAGTCTGACAGGGAACTATGGCTACACCTTC	CASSLTGNYGYTF
once	TRBV25-1	12	TRBJ1-6	NA	TGTGCCAGCAGACGGGGTTGGTCACCCCTCCACTTT	CASRRGWSPLHF
few	TRBV2	13	TRBJ2-7	TRBD1	TGTGCCAGCAGGCGGGACAGGTTGGACGAGCAGTACTTC	CASRRDRLDEQYF
NA	TRBV7-2	14	TRBJ2-2	TRBD2	TGTGCTTTAGCGGGAGGCCCTGCCACCGGGGAGCTGTTTTTT	CALAGGPATGELFF
NA	TRBV28	16	TRBJ2-5	TRBD1	TGTGCCAGCAGTTTAACAGGGAAGGGGGCCCAAGAGACCCAGTACTTC	CASSLTGKGAQETQYF
NA	TRBV19	15	TRBJ2-7	NA	TGTGCCAGTAGTATTGGCGGGGCATCGACCTACGAGCAGTACTTC	CASSIGGASTYEQYF